What follows describes a single T cell receptor beta chain. The data are from a study of blood T cell repertoires in COVID-19. Study background: Samples representing acute and convalescent COVID-19 were sourced from the United States, Italy and Spain.

The CDR3 length is 11 residues. Trimming shortened V by 5 bases and J by 7 bases, and 5 bases separated the two germline ends. CDR1 and CDR2 (germline): SGHTA, FQGNSA. TCRdb keeps only in-frame clones here, not all; method: immunoSEQ multiplex PCR. The repertoire holds more than 300,000 clones, with under 90% as singletons. The J gene is TRBJ2-2, the V gene TRBV7-2, with D uncertain. Sequencing was performed on peripheral blood. This clonotype was sampled from a woman aged 25 to 39 with COVID-19, enrolled during active disease. The DNA for the CDR3 is TGTGCCAGCAGCCAGTTCGGGGAGCTGTTTTTT. It yields the protein CASSQFGELFF.